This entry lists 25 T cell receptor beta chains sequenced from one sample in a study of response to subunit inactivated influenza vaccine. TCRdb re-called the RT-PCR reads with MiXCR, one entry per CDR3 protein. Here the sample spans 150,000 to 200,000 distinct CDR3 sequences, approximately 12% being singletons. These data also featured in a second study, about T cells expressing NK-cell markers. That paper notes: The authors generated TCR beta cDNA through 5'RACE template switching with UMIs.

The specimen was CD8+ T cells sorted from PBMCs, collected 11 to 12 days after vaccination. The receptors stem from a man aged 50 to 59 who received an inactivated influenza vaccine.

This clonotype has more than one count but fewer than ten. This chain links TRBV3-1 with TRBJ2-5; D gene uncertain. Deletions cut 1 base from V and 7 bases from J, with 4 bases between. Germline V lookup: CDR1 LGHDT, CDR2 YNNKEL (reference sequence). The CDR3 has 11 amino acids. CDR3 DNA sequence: TGTGCCAGCAGCCAAGTCGGGACCCAGTACTTC. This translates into CASSQVGTQYF.

The DNA for the CDR3 is TGTGCCAGCAGCCACTCCGGGACAGGGGTCCGGGAGACCCAGTACTTC. It yields the protein CASSHSGTGVRETQYF. The V and J genes are TRBV14 and TRBJ2-5; 10 nucleotides align to TRBD1. V shed 3 bases and J 5 bases; nucleotides not matched to a gene: 9. This CDR3 comprises 16 residues. Per the germline V gene, CDR1 is SGHDN and CDR2 is FVKESK.

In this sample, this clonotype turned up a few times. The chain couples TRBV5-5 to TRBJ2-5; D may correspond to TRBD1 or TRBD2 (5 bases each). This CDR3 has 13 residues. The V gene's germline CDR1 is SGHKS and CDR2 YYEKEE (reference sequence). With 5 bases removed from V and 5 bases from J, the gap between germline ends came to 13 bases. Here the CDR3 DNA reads TGTGCCAGCAGGGTGGGGGTTTTGGAGACCCAGTACTTC. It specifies CASRVGVLETQYF.

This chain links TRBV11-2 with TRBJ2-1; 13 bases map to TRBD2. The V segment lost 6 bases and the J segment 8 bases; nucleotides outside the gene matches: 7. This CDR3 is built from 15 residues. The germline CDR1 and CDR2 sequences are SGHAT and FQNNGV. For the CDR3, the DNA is TGTGCCAGCAGACGGACTAGCGGGAGTGTGGATGAGCAGTTCTTC. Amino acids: CASRRTSGSVDEQFF.

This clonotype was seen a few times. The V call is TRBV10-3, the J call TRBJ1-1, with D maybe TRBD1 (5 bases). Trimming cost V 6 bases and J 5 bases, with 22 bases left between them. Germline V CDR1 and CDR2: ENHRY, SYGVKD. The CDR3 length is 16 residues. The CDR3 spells CAIRQIAGGRGTEAFF. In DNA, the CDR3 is TGTGCCATCAGACAAATCGCGGGGGGAAGAGGGACTGAAGCTTTCTTT.

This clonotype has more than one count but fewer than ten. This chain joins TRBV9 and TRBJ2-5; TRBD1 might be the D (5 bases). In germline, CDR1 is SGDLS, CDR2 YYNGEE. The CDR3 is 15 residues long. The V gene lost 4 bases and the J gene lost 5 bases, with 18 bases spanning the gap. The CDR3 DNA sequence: TGTGCCAGCAGCCGATCAGGGTTTGTATTGGAGACCCAGTACTTC. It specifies CASSRSGFVLETQYF. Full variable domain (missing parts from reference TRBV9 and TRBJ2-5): DSGVTQTPKHLITATGQRVTLRCSPRSGDLSVYWYQQSLDQGLQFLIQYYNGEERAKGNILERFSAQQFPDLHSELNLSSLELGDSALYFCASSRSGFVLETQYFGPGTRLLVL.

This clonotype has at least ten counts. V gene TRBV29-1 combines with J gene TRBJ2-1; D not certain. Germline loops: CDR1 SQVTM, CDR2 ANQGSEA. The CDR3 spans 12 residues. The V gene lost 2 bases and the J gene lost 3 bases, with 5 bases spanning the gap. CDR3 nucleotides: TGCAGCGTTGAACGGAGCTACAATGAGCAGTTCTTC. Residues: CSVERSYNEQFF.

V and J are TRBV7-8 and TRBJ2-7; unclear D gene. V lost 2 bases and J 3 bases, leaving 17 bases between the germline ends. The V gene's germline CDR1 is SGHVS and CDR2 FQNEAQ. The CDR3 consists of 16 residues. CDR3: CASSLHDIGPLYEQYF. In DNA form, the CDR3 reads TGTGCCAGCAGCTTACACGATATAGGACCTCTCTACGAGCAGTACTTC.

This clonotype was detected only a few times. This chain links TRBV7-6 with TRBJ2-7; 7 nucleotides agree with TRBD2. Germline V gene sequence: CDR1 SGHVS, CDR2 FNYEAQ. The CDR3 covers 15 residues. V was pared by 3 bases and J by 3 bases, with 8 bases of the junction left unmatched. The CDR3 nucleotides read TGTGCCAGCAGCTTGGGCTACGGGGGGAACTACGAGCAGTACTTC. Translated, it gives CASSLGYGGNYEQYF.

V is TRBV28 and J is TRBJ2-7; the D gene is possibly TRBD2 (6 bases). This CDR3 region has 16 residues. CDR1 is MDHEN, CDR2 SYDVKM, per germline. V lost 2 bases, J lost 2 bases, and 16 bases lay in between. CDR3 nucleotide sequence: TGTGCCAGCAGTTTACCGCCGGACACGGGGGCCTACGAGCAGTACTTC. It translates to CASSLPPDTGAYEQYF.

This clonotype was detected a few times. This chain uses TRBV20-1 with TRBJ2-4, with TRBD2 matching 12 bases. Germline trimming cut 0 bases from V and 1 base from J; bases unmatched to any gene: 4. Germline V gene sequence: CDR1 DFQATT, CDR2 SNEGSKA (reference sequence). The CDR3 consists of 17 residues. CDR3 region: CSARDPLAGGAKNIQYF. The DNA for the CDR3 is TGCAGTGCTAGAGACCCCCTAGCGGGGGGGGCCAAAAACATTCAGTACTTC.

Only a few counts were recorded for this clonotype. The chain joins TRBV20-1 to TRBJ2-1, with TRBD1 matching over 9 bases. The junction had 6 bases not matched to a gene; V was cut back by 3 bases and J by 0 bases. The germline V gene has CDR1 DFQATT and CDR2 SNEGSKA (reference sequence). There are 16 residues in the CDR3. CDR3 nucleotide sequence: TGCAGTGCTAGGCCGACAGGGGGGAGCTCCTACAATGAGCAGTTCTTC. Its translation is CSARPTGGSSYNEQFF.

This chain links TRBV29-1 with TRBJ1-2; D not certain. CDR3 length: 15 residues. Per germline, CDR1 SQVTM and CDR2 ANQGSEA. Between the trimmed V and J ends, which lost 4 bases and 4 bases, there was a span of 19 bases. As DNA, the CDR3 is TGCAGCGTTGTTCCTCCAGGCGGGCCGGCCTATGGCTACACCTTC. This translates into CSVVPPGGPAYGYTF.

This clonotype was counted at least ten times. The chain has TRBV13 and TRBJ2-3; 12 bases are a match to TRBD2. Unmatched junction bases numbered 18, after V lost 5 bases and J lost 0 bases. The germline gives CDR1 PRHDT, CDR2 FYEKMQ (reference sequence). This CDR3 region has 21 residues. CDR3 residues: CASSTAIGLAGGPRSTDTQYF. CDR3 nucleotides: TGTGCCAGCAGCACCGCCATAGGGCTAGCGGGAGGGCCCCGAAGCACAGATACGCAGTATTTT.

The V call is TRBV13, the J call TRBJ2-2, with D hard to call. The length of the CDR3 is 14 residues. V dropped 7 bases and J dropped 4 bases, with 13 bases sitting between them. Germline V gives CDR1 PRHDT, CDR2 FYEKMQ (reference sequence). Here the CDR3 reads CASTLGSRTGELFF. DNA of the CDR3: TGTGCCAGCACCCTCGGGTCCCGCACCGGGGAGCTGTTTTTT.

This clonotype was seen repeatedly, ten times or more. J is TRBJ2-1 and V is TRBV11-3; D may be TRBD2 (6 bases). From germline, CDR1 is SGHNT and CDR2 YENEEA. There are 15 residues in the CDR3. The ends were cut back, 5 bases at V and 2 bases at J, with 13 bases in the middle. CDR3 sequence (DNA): TGTGCCAGCAGCCCTCGGGGGAAAACCTACAATGAGCAGTTCTTC. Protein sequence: CASSPRGKTYNEQFF.

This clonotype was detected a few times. CDR3 amino acids: CASSGDSLTYEQYF. The CDR3 nucleotides are TGTGCCAGCAGTGGGGACTCCCTGACCTACGAGCAGTACTTC. J is TRBJ2-7 and V is TRBV6-2 or TRBV6-3; a possible D gene is TRBD2 (6 bases). Germline loops: CDR1 MNHEY, CDR2 SVGEGT. The CDR3 totals 14 residues. V was cut by 5 bases and J by 2 bases, with 13 bases left in between.

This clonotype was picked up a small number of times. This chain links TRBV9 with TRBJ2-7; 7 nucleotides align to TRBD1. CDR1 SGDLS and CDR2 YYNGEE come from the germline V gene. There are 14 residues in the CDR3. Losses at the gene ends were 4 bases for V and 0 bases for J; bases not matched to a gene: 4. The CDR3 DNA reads TGTGCCAGCAGCATGGGGACAGTCTCCTACGAGCAGTACTTC. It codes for CASSMGTVSYEQYF.

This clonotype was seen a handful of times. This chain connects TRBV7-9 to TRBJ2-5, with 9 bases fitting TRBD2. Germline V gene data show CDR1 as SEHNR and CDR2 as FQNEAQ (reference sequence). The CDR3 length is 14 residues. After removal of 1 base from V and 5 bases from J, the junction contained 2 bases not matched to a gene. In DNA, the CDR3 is TGTGCCAGCAGCTTAGTCCTAGCGGGGGAGACCCAGTACTTC. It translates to CASSLVLAGETQYF.

This chain's CDR3 is CASSLVSGGTEAFF. Here the CDR3 DNA reads TGCGCCAGCAGCTTGGTTTCAGGGGGCACTGAAGCTTTCTTT. The rearrangement joins TRBV5-1 to TRBJ1-1, with TRBD1 identical over 7 bases. V lost 0 bases to trimming and J lost 4 bases; unmatched junction nucleotides: 3. Germline V lookup: CDR1 SGHRS, CDR2 YFSETQ. The CDR3 totals 14 residues.

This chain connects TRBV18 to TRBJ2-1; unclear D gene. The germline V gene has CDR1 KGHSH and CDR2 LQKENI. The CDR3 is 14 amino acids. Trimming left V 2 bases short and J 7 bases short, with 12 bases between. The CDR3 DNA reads TGTGCCAGCTCACCAGGGCCCCAGGTGAATGAGCAGTTCTTC. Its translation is CASSPGPQVNEQFF.

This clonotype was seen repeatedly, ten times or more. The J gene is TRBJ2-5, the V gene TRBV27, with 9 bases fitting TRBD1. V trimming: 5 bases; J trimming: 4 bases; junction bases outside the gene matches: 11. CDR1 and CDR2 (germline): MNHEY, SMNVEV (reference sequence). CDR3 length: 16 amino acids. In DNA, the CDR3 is TGTGCCAGCAGTCCATCCACAGGGGGCGGGGGAGAGACCCAGTACTTC. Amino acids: CASSPSTGGGGETQYF.

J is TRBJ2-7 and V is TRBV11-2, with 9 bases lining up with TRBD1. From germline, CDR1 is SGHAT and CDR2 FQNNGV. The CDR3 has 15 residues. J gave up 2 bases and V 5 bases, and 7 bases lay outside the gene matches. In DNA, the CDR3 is TGTGCCAGCAGCACAGACAGGGGGTTTGCCTACGAGCAGTACTTC. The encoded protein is CASSTDRGFAYEQYF.

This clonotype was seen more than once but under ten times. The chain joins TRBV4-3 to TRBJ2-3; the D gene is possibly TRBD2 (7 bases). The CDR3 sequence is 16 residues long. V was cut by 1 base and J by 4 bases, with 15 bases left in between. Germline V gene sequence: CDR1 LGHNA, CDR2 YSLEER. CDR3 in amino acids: CASSQAYRGAADTQYF. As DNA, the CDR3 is TGCGCCAGCAGCCAAGCCTATCGGGGGGCAGCAGATACGCAGTATTTT.

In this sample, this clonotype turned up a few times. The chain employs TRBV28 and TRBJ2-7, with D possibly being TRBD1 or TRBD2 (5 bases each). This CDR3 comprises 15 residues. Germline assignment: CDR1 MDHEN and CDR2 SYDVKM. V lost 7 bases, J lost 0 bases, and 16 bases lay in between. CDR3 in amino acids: CASTLGAGSSYEQYF. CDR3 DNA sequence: TGTGCCAGCACCCTAGGGGCAGGGAGCTCCTACGAGCAGTACTTC. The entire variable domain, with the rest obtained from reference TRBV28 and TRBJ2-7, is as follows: DVKVTQSSRYLVKRTGEKVFLECVQDMDHENMFWYRQDPGLGLRLIYFSYDVKMKEKGDIPEGYSVSREKKERFSLILESASTNQTSMYLCASTLGAGSSYEQYFGPGTRLTVT.